This TCR beta chain is from a study of T-cell reconstitution after alpha-beta-depleted transplantation in children. A word on this clonotype: Its antigen is not identified.

CDR3 length: 13 amino acids. Germline CDR1 reads DFQATT; CDR2 reads SNEGSKA (reference sequence). V lost 1 base to trimming and J lost 5 bases, with 8 bases between them. General observations from the study: Expanded graft clones numbering several hundred reportedly gave rise to alpha-beta T cells about two months after transplant. T-cell counts and diversity at one year following transplant were attributed mainly to newly produced T cells. In some patients, recipient T cells and intrathymic progenitors surviving conditioning explained high day-60 diversity.

Unique molecular identifiers were used to barcode this TCRbeta library. TCRdb called the PCR reads again in MiXCR, with one record for every CDR3 protein. The sample lists 200,000 to 250,000 distinct CDR3 sequences; about a tenth were seen once. V and J are TRBV20-1 and TRBJ2-2, with D uncertain. The sequence came from a child younger than two with acute myeloid leukemia, due to receive a stem cell transplant. The input for sequencing was PBMCs, taken before TCRalphabeta/CD19-depleted stem cell transplant. In DNA, the CDR3 is TGCAGTGCTAGAGGCCCCGCTACCGGGGAGCTGTTTTTT. This translates into CSARGPATGELFF.